The text below deals with one T cell receptor (beta chain). It lacks a known antigen. No base qualities exist here, and no much larger clone lies one base off it. Library creation used RT-PCR. The instrument given in TCRdb is NextSeq 550. The raw public reads went through TCRdb reprocessing: fastp at Q25, MiXCR clone calling, in-frame beta chains kept. Rows matching on CDR3 protein sequence are summarized as one entry with the most common DNA and genes. Present in this sample are roughly 940,000 distinct CDR3 sequences, roughly 18% of which were seen just once. The top ten clones comprise under 6.5% of the sample. Including the terminal cysteine and phenylalanine, the CDR3 comprises 16 residues. Just the 48-base CDR3 DNA is kept, in frame starting at base 1. In the germline V gene, CDR1 corresponds to SGDLS and CDR2 to YYNGEE. Unmatched junction bases come to 6, with V trimmed by 0 bases and J by 7 bases.

The source of the sample is a study of patients and donors after allogeneic stem cell transplantation (dated by TCRdb to about 2020). This clonotype was obtained from a human donor who was either an allogeneic HSCT recipient or a stem cell or donor lymphocyte infusion donor (not recorded which). It is not recorded whose cells these are; they may come from a transplant donor. The rearranged chain carries TRBV9 and TRBJ2-2, and TRBD2 aligns with 10 junction nucleotides. Sequencing input: blood, either unsorted or a sorted T cell fraction (not recorded which). The CDR3 region: CASSVDLAGAGGELFF. The nucleotide sequence reads as follows: TGTGCCAGCAGCGTAGATCTAGCGGGAGCAGGCGGGGAGCTGTTTTTT.